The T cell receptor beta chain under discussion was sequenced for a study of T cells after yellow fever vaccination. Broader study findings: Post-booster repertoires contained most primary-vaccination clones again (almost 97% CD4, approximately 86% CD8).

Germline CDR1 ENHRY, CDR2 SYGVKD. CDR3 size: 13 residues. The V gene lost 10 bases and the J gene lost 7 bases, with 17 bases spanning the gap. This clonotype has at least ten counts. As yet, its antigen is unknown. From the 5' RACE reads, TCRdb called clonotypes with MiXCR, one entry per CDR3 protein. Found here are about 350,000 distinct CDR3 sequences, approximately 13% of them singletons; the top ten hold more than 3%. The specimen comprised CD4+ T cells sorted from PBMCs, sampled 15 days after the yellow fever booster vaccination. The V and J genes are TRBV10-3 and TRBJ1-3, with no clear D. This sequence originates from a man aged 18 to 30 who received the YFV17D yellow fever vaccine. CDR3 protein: CATRPRIGNTIYF. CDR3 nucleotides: TGTGCCACCCGCCCAAGAATCGGGAACACCATATATTTT.